The next 20 T cell receptor beta chains were all read from a single sample in a study of tumor-infiltrating lymphocytes in primary liver carcinoma. Co-extraction yielded RNA and DNA from 20-30 mg of unsorted bulk tissue. The template, 500 ng total RNA, yielded TCR beta cDNA made with a constant-region primer. Three rounds of nested multiplex PCR with slightly modified ARM-PCR produced TCR beta libraries. With TRBV1-TRBV30 forward primers and a C-beta reverse primer, the first two PCR rounds were run for 10 to 11 cycles each. TCRdb independently ran MiXCR on the multiplex PCR reads; one entry per CDR3 protein. The sample carries 50,000 to 60,000 distinct CDR3 sequences, around 77% recorded once. What was sequenced was liver tumor tissue from sampling region 5. The subset: tumor region T5, tumor centre. These receptors all stem from a middle-aged man with primary liver carcinoma and hepatitis B virus infection.

The V call is TRBV6-6, the J call TRBJ1-1; D may be TRBD1 (5 bases). V was clipped by 6 bases and J by 7 bases, with 12 bases between them. CDR1 is MNHNY and CDR2 is SVGAGI in the germline V gene (reference sequence). The CDR3 consists of 12 residues. CDR3 DNA: TGTGCCAGCAGCCAGACAGATATTGAAGCTTTCTTT. As protein: CASSQTDIEAFF.

A word on this clonotype: At one boundary the junction diverges from the germline segment, which might be a read error. The chain couples TRBV6-1 to TRBJ2-2; the D gene is possibly TRBD2 (5 bases). The CDR3 is 16 amino acids. Germline V gene lookup returns CDR1 MNHNS and CDR2 SASEGT. The CDR3: CTSGEVPTNLPGELFF. CDR3 coding DNA: TGTACCAGCGGTGAAGTCCCCACTAACTTACCCGGGGAGCTGTTTTTT.

The chain combines TRBV29-1 with TRBJ2-1; either TRBD1 or TRBD2 may fit D (6 bases each). The CDR3 sequence is 15 residues long. Germline CDR1 and CDR2: SQVTM and ANQGSEA. Trimming stripped 1 base from V and 10 bases from J, with 20 bases between. The CDR3, as DNA: TGCAGCGTTGAAGTAGGAGGACGGGGGCAGGACGAGCAGTTCTTC. It codes for CSVEVGGRGQDEQFF.

The genes are TRBV7-8 and TRBJ2-7, with D possibly TRBD2 on 7 matching bases. The length of the CDR3 is 15 residues. V was clipped by 2 bases and J by 7 bases, with 18 bases between them. Germline CDR1 is SGHVS and CDR2 is FQNEAQ. The CDR3 DNA reads as TGTGCCAGCAGCTTAAACCAGGACGGGGGGCGTGAGCAGTACTTC. This gives the protein CASSLNQDGGREQYF. The full variable domain, completed using reference TRBV7-8 and TRBJ2-7, is GAGVSQSPRYKVAKRGQDVALRCDPISGHVSLFWYQQALGQGPEFLTYFQNEAQLDKSGLPSDRFFAERPEGSVSTLKIQRTQQEDSAVYLCASSLNQDGGREQYFGPGTRLTVT.

Turning to this clonotype: One end of the junction does not line up with germline, which may come from a read error. The chain recombines TRBV11-1 with TRBJ2-3, with D perhaps being TRBD1 or TRBD2 (5 bases each). The CDR3 has 19 amino acids. The germline V gene encodes CDR1 SGHAT and CDR2 FQDESV (reference sequence). The CDR3 spells CTSSSGGSSFGARTGTQYF. CDR3 coding DNA: TGTACCAGCAGCTCTGGGGGAAGCTCTTTTGGAGCCCGCACAGGCACGCAGTATTTT.

This clonotype was detected many times. The rearrangement joins TRBV13 to TRBJ2-2; 14 bases align to TRBD2. The V and J ends lost 3 bases and 6 bases, in that order; junction bases with no gene match: 0. Per germline, CDR1 PRHDT and CDR2 FYEKMQ (reference sequence). This CDR3 contains 15 residues. The DNA for the CDR3 is TGTGCCAGCAGCTTGACTAGCGGGAGGGCCGGGGAGCTGTTTTTT. It specifies CASSLTSGRAGELFF.

On this clonotype: One junction end does not reproduce the germline sequence, and a read error may be involved. The V and J genes are TRBV11-1 and TRBJ2-3; maybe TRBD1 (6 bases). This CDR3 is built from 16 residues. Germline CDR1 SGHAT, CDR2 FQDESV (reference sequence). The CDR3: CGSSLSPRGKASTQYF. CDR3 DNA sequence: TGTGGCAGCAGCCTCTCCCCTAGGGGGAAGGCGTCTACGCAGTACTTT.

CDR3 in DNA: TGTGCCAGCAGTCTCTCGACGCGAGGGTCTGATACGCAGTATTTT. Protein product: CASSLSTRGSDTQYF. V and J are TRBV6-5 and TRBJ2-3; weak D call: TRBD2 (5 bases). The CDR3 runs 15 residues. V was cut by 5 bases and J by 6 bases, with 18 bases left in between. Germline CDR1 is MNHEY and CDR2 is SVGAGI.

The table lists this clonotype with a few counts. An end of the junction differs from the germline gene, which may be a read error. The chain couples TRBV6-2 or TRBV6-3 to TRBJ2-3; 13 bases align to TRBD2. Germline CDR1 MNHEY, CDR2 SVGEGT. The CDR3 extends over 16 amino acids. The CDR3 loop reads CTSSSRLAGGPSTQYF. The DNA for the CDR3 is TGTACCAGCAGCAGCCGACTAGCGGGAGGTCCAAGTACGCAGTATTTT.

This chain joins TRBV4-2 and TRBJ2-5, with D perhaps TRBD1 or TRBD2 (5 bases each). Germline CDR1 is LGHNA and CDR2 is YNFKEQ. V lost 0 bases and J 4 bases, leaving 18 bases between the germline ends. The CDR3 has 17 amino acids. The CDR3 loop is CASSQDAGAGILETQYF. The CDR3 DNA reads as TGTGCCAGCAGCCAAGATGCCGGGGCAGGCATACTAGAGACCCAGTACTTC.

Turning to this clonotype: Likely a read error: the CDR3 ends without its conserved phenylalanine or tryptophan. The chain is built from TRBV11-1 and TRBJ1-2; D unclear. This CDR3 spans 13 amino acids. Germline CDR1 reads SGHAT; CDR2 reads FQDESV (reference sequence). In DNA form, the CDR3 reads TGTGCAAGCAGCTTGGTACATAACTATGGCTACACCTCC. Protein sequence: CASSLVHNYGYTS.

Concerning this clonotype: The junction shows a germline mismatch at one end, possibly a read error. The chain has TRBV19 and TRBJ2-5; 10 bases are shared with TRBD2. CDR1 and CDR2 (germline): LNHDA, SQIVND (reference sequence). The CDR3 runs 15 residues. CDR3 nucleotide sequence: TGTGTCAGTTGTATCACTAGCGGGGATCAAGAGGCCCAGTACTTC. It codes for CVSCITSGDQEAQYF.

The chain couples TRBV18 to TRBJ2-5; 7 nucleotides align to TRBD2. The CDR3 runs to 16 residues. V trimming: 3 bases; J trimming: 5 bases; junction bases outside the gene matches: 12. The V gene's germline CDR1 is KGHSH and CDR2 LQKENI. CDR3 residues: CASSPKRASGHETQYF. The DNA of the CDR3 is TGTGCCAGCTCACCGAAGAGGGCTAGCGGTCATGAGACCCAGTACTTC.

V gene TRBV12-3 or TRBV12-4 combines with J gene TRBJ2-5; D unresolved. The CDR3 runs 14 residues. Deletions cut 4 bases from V and 4 bases from J, with 13 bases between. The CDR3, as DNA: TGTGCCAGCAGTTCGGATAACGGAAGAGAGACCCAGTACTTC. It specifies CASSSDNGRETQYF.

This clonotype was seen a single time. The germline gene is not matched at one end of the junction; a read error may be the cause. The CDR3 region is CASSLREVAYNEKFF. CDR3 DNA: TGTGCCAGCAGTTTACGGGAGGTCGCCTACAATGAGAAGTTCTTC. The rearrangement uses TRBV6-5 and TRBJ2-1, with 7 nucleotides matching TRBD2. The CDR3 covers 15 residues. Germline CDR1 MNHEY, CDR2 SVGAGI.

As concerns this clonotype: The germline gene is not matched at one end of the junction; a read error may be the cause. The chain is built from TRBV29-1 and TRBJ2-7; maybe TRBD1 (5 bases). Germline V gives CDR1 SQVTM, CDR2 ANQGSEA. The CDR3 sequence is 12 residues long. The CDR3 sequence is CSLSPGCYEQYF. CDR3 DNA: TGCAGCCTGTCCCCAGGGTGCTACGAACAGTACTTC.

Details on this clonotype: Just one base apart from a much larger clone, this may be a read error. This rearrangement joins TRBV2 to TRBJ2-3; 7 nucleotides agree with TRBD1. With 3 bases clipped from V and 3 bases from J, the junction kept 6 bases outside the gene matches. Germline loops: CDR1 SNHLY, CDR2 FYNNEI. CDR3 length: 15 residues. The CDR3 loop is CASSDPGGATDTQYF. The DNA of the CDR3 is TGTGCCAGCAGTGATCCAGGGGGAGCTACAGATACGCAGTATTTT.

This clonotype was observed a few times. A read error is possible here, since a much larger clone lies one base away. The chain combines TRBV9 with TRBJ2-7, with TRBD1 as a possible D gene (5 bases). V lost 0 bases to trimming and J lost 4 bases, with 14 bases between them. This CDR3 comprises 15 residues. CDR1 SGDLS and CDR2 YYNGEE come from the germline V gene. CDR3 nucleotide sequence: TGTGCCAGCAGCGTAGGGAACAGGTCGACGTACGAGCAGTACTTC. Residues: CASSVGNRSTYEQYF. Full variable domain (missing parts from reference TRBV9 and TRBJ2-7): DSGVTQTPKHLITATGQRVTLRCSPRSGDLSVYWYQQSLDQGLQFLIQYYNGEERAKGNILERFSAQQFPDLHSELNLSSLELGDSALYFCASSVGNRSTYEQYFGPGTRLTVT.

To note about this clonotype: The junction differs from germline at one of its ends, possibly a read error. The V gene is TRBV29-1, the J gene TRBJ1-1; no definite D call. This CDR3 is built from 15 residues. Germline V CDR1 and CDR2: SQVTM, ANQGSEA. The chain's CDR3 is CSVAVGWGMNIEALF. CDR3 nucleotide sequence: TGCAGCGTTGCGGTAGGGTGGGGAATGAACATTGAAGCTTTATTT.

The chain employs TRBV28 and TRBJ1-1; D unresolved. Deletions cut 7 bases from V and 1 base from J, with 10 bases between. Germline values: CDR1 MDHEN, CDR2 SYDVKM. CDR3 size: 13 residues. In nucleotides, the CDR3 is TGTGCCAGCATTTTTCAGCGGAACACTGAAGCTTTCTTT. Its translation is CASIFQRNTEAFF. Full variable domain (rest looked up from reference TRBV28 and TRBJ1-1): DVKVTQSSRYLVKRTGEKVFLECVQDMDHENMFWYRQDPGLGLRLIYFSYDVKMKEKGDIPEGYSVSREKKERFSLILESASTNQTSMYLCASIFQRNTEAFFGQGTRLTVV.